The 21 T cell receptor beta chains presented below share a single source sample, sequenced in a study of immune characterization of retroperitoneal liposarcoma. Each CDR3 protein gets one entry after TCRdb re-called the PCR reads with MiXCR. The table has some 10,000 distinct CDR3 sequences, over 35% seen once. The sequenced sample consisted of tumor tissue. The source of these receptors is a female donor with retroperitoneal liposarcoma.

The chain combines TRBV7-2 with TRBJ1-5; D remains ambiguous. The CDR3 runs to 14 residues. V lost 0 bases, J lost 6 bases, and 9 bases lay in between. Per germline, CDR1 SGHTA and CDR2 FQGNSA. As DNA, the CDR3 is TGTGCCAGCAGCTTAGCCCGCGGCCCTCAGCCCCAGCATTTT. Translating gives CASSLARGPQPQHF.

This chain connects TRBV6-5 to TRBJ1-6; TRBD1 aligns across 8 bases. The germline V gene has CDR1 MNHEY and CDR2 SVGAGI. This CDR3 is built from 20 residues. V lost 5 bases and J lost 0; bases outside the gene matches: 15. As DNA, the CDR3 is TGTGCCAGCAGTCGGACAGGGAACCCAAGTTTTGGCTCCTATAATTCACCCCTCCACTTT. This sequence encodes CASSRTGNPSFGSYNSPLHF.

The chain carries TRBV6-1 and TRBJ1-2; 7 bases line up with TRBD1. With V trimmed by 2 bases and J by 6 bases, 6 bases remained unmatched. Germline V gene sequence: CDR1 MNHNS, CDR2 SASEGT. This CDR3 has 14 residues. The CDR3 sequence: CASSERPRGDGYTF. Written as DNA, the CDR3 is TGTGCCAGCAGTGAAAGGCCCAGGGGGGATGGCTACACCTTC.

The V and J genes are TRBV12-3 or TRBV12-4 and TRBJ2-5, with 9 nucleotides matching TRBD1. The tail of the sequence fits TRBJ2-7 better, so the J call may be wrong. The CDR3 spans 14 residues. The CDR3 loop is CASSFRDRDYEQYF. CDR3 sequence (DNA): TGTGCCAGCAGTTTCCGGGACAGGGACTACGAGCAGTACTTC.

This clonotype was counted a few times. V is TRBV11-2 and J is TRBJ2-1; TRBD2 agrees at 7 bases. Unmatched junction bases numbered 3, after V lost 1 base and J lost 9 bases. The CDR3 totals 13 residues. The germline CDR1 and CDR2 sequences are SGHAT and FQNNGV. The DNA of the CDR3 is TGTGCCAGCAGCTTAGGGGAGGGGAGTGAGCAGTTCTTC. This sequence encodes CASSLGEGSEQFF.

This clonotype was observed a few times. The chain links TRBV27 to TRBJ2-2, with D possibly being TRBD2 (5 bases). From germline, CDR1 is MNHEY and CDR2 SMNVEV (reference sequence). The V gene lost 3 bases and the J gene lost 7 bases, with 9 bases spanning the gap. The CDR3 runs 13 residues. CDR3 sequence: CASSLITSGELFF. The CDR3 DNA reads as TGTGCCAGCAGTTTGATTACTAGCGGGGAGCTGTTTTTT.

The chain recombines TRBV12-3 or TRBV12-4 with TRBJ1-2; no definite D call. V was pared by 3 bases and J by 7 bases, with 15 bases between. The CDR3 totals 14 residues. CDR3 nucleotide sequence: TGTGCCAGCAGTTTGGGCAATGGCGGGTTTGGCTACACCTTC. It specifies CASSLGNGGFGYTF.

Of note for this clonotype: Mismatch with germline at one junction end may stem from a read error. This rearrangement joins TRBV5-3 to TRBJ2-5; TRBD1 agrees at 9 bases. TRBV5-3 is an open reading frame whose function is uncertain. The CDR3 has 14 residues. This chain's CDR3 is CASSLSDRGNEQYF. CDR3 bases: TGTGCCAGCAGCTTGTCGGACAGGGGAAATGAGCAGTACTTC.

The V call is TRBV6-6, the J call TRBJ2-1, with D possibly TRBD2 on 7 matching bases. In germline, CDR1 is MNHNY, CDR2 SVGAGI (reference sequence). The germline V and J ends were trimmed by 2 bases and 10 bases, with 18 bases remaining between them. CDR3 length: 15 amino acids. CDR3 coding DNA: TGTGCCAGCAGTTACACCTCGACAGGACTAGGAGAGCAGTTCTTC. Encoded protein: CASSYTSTGLGEQFF.

The chain joins TRBV12-3 or TRBV12-4 to TRBJ2-2; 13 nucleotides align to TRBD2. The V and J ends lost 5 bases and 4 bases, in that order; junction bases with no gene match: 7. The CDR3 has 17 residues. CDR3 region: CASSPTRTSGSTGELFF. As DNA, the CDR3 is TGTGCCAGCAGTCCAACCCGGACTAGCGGGAGCACCGGGGAGCTGTTTTTT.

This clonotype ranks as medium-sized. V is TRBV12-3 or TRBV12-4 and J is TRBJ2-3; possible D gene TRBD1, 6 bases. The CDR3 extends over 14 amino acids. The ends were cut back, 8 bases at V and 5 bases at J, with 17 bases in the middle. The CDR3 is CASRPRGSKDTQYF. The CDR3 region has the DNA TGTGCCAGCCGACCAAGGGGGTCTAAAGATACGCAGTATTTT.

In its sample, this clonotype ranks as medium-sized. The chain joins TRBV7-3 to TRBJ2-1; the match to TRBD2 covers 10 bases. J lost 5 bases, V lost 5 bases, and 6 bases had no gene match. From germline, CDR1 is SGHTA and CDR2 FQGTGA. This CDR3 region has 15 residues. CDR3 nucleotide sequence: TGTGCCAGCAGCGAAGGGACTAGCGTAGACAATGAGCAGTTCTTC. Encoded protein: CASSEGTSVDNEQFF.

CDR3 in amino acids: CASRDSLNTEAFF. CDR3 DNA: TGTGCCAGCAGAGACAGCTTGAACACTGAAGCTTTCTTT. V gene TRBV27 combines with J gene TRBJ1-1, with a weak D call TRBD1 (5 bases). Germline values: CDR1 MNHEY, CDR2 SMNVEV (reference sequence). Trimming removed 6 bases at V and 0 bases at J, with 8 bases between. CDR3 length: 13 amino acids.

The chain carries TRBV6-1 and TRBJ2-5; D ambiguous. The DNA end favors TRBJ2-1, so the J call may be wrong. CDR3 length: 12 amino acids. Per the germline V gene, CDR1 is MNHNS and CDR2 is SASEGT. This CDR3 is CASRHGSYEQFF. The CDR3 DNA reads as TGTGCCAGCCGCCATGGTTCCTACGAGCAGTTCTTC.

The rearrangement links TRBV11-2 to TRBJ1-6, with TRBD1 as a possible D gene (6 bases). The CDR3 runs 15 residues. Germline CDR1 SGHAT, CDR2 FQNNGV. The V end was cut by 6 bases, the J end by 9 bases, with 18 bases between. The CDR3 region is CASRAGRGQGSPLHF. For the CDR3, the DNA is TGTGCCAGCAGAGCGGGCCGGGGGCAGGGTTCACCCCTCCACTTT.

This clonotype counts as large (0.1 to 1%). This sequence joins TRBV12-3 or TRBV12-4 and TRBJ2-6; 8 bases map to TRBD1. The CDR3 loop spans 15 amino acids. Unmatched junction bases numbered 4, after V lost 7 bases and J lost 2 bases. CDR3 protein: CASTSTGAGANVLTF. CDR3 nucleotides: TGTGCCAGCACCTCGACAGGGGCTGGGGCCAACGTCCTGACTTTC.

J is TRBJ2-1 and V is TRBV6-5, with 10 bases fitting TRBD2. The J call may be wrong; the DNA end is better matched by TRBJ2-5. The CDR3 loop spans 16 amino acids. Per germline, CDR1 MNHEY and CDR2 SVGAGI. CDR3 in amino acids: CASSYASGSIKETQYF. The CDR3 bases are TGTGCCAGCAGTTACGCTAGCGGGAGTATCAAGGAGACCCAGTACTTC.

The V gene is TRBV18, the J gene TRBJ2-1; a possible D gene is TRBD1 (6 bases). V was shortened by 3 bases and J by 10 bases, with 16 bases between the two germline ends. The CDR3 runs 14 residues. Germline CDR1 reads KGHSH; CDR2 reads LQKENI. The CDR3: CASSPSQGPYEQFF. For the CDR3, the DNA is TGTGCCAGCTCACCCTCGCAGGGGCCCTACGAGCAGTTCTTC.

The chain combines TRBV4-1 with TRBJ2-3, with D hard to call. V was cut by 1 base and J by 6 bases, with 14 bases left in between. The length of the CDR3 is 15 residues. CDR1 is MGHRA and CDR2 is YSYEKL in the germline V gene. This chain's CDR3 is CASSQAEPFGDTQYF. CDR3 DNA: TGCGCCAGCAGCCAAGCGGAGCCCTTCGGCGATACGCAGTATTTT.

The chain carries TRBV7-2 and TRBJ1-4; D remains ambiguous. Trimming removed 3 bases at V and 8 bases at J, with 7 bases between. Germline V gene data show CDR1 as SGHTA and CDR2 as FQGNSA. The CDR3 contains 12 residues. Here the CDR3 DNA reads TGTGCCAGCAGCTTTCGTCGGGAAAAACTGTTTTTT. Amino acid sequence: CASSFRREKLFF. Drawing the rest from reference TRBV7-2 and TRBJ1-4, the complete variable domain is GAGVSQSPSNKVTEKGKDVELRCDPISGHTALYWYRQSLGQGLEFLIYFQGNSAPDKSGLPSDRFSAERTGGSVSTLTIQRTQQEDSAVYLCASSFRREKLFFGSGTQLSVL.

The genes are TRBV7-6 and TRBJ2-3; maybe TRBD1 (6 bases). The end of the DNA is better explained by TRBJ2-1, so the J call may be wrong. This CDR3 spans 13 amino acids. CDR1 SGHVS and CDR2 FNYEAQ come from the germline V gene. The chain's CDR3 is CASSSDSLEGQFF. DNA for the CDR3: TGTGCCAGCAGCTCGGACAGTTTAGAAGGGCAGTTCTTC.